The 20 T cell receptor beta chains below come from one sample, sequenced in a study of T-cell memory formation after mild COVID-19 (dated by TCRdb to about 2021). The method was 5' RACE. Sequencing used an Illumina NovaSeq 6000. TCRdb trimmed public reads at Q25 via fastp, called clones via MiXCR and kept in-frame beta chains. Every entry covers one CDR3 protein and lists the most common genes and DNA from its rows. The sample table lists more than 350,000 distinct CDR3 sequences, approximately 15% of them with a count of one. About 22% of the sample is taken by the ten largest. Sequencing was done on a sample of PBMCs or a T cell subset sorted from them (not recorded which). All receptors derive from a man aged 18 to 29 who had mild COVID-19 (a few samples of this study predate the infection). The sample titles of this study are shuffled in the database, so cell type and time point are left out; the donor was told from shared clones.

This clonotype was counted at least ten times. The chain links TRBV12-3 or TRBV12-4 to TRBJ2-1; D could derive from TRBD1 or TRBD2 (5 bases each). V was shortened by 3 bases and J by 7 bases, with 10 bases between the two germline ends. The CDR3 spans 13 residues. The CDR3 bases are TGTGCCAGCAGTTTGGGGGAAGCTAATGAGCAGTTCTTC. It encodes CASSLGEANEQFF.

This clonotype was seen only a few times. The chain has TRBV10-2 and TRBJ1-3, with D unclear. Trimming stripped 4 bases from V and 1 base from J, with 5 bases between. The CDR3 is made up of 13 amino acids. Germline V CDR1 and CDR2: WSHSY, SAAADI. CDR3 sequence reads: CASSAGSGNTIYF. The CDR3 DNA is TGCGCCAGCAGTGCGGGATCTGGAAACACCATATATTTT.

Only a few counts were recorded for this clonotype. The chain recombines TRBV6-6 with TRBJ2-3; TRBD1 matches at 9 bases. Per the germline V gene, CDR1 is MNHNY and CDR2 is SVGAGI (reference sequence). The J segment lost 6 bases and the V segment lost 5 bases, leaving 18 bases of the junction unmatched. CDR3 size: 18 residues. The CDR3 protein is CASSPGQGKGRFWDTQYF. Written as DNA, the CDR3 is TGTGCCAGCAGTCCGGGACAGGGAAAGGGAAGATTTTGGGATACGCAGTATTTT.

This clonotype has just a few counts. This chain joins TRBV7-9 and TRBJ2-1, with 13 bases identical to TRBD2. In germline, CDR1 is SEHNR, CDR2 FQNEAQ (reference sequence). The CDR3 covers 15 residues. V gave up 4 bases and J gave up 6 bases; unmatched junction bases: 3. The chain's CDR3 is CASSSTSGGANEQFF. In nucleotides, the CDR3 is TGTGCCAGCAGCTCCACTAGCGGGGGGGCCAATGAGCAGTTCTTC.

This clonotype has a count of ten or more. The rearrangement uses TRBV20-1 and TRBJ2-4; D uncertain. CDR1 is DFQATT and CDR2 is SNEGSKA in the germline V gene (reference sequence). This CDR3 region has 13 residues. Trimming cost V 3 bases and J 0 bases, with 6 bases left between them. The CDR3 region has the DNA TGCAGTGCTAGTCAGTTAGCCAAAAACATTCAGTACTTC. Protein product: CSASQLAKNIQYF.

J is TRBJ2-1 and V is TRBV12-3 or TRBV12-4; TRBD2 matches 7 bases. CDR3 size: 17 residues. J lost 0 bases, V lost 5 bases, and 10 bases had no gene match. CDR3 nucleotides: TGTGCCAGCAGTCCTAGTTGGAGGACTAGCTCCTACAATGAGCAGTTCTTC. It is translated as CASSPSWRTSSYNEQFF.

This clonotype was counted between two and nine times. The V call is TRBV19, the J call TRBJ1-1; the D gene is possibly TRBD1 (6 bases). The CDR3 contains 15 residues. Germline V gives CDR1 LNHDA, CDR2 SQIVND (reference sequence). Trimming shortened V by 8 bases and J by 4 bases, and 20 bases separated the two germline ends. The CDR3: CASAPLAGASTEAFF. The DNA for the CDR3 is TGTGCCAGTGCCCCCCTCGCGGGGGCCAGCACTGAAGCTTTCTTT. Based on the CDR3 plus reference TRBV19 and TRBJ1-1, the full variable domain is DGGITQSPKYLFRKEGQNVTLSCEQNLNHDAMYWYRQDPGQGLRLIYYSQIVNDFQKGDIAEGYSVSREKKESFPLTVTSAQKNPTAFYLCASAPLAGASTEAFFGQGTRLTVV.

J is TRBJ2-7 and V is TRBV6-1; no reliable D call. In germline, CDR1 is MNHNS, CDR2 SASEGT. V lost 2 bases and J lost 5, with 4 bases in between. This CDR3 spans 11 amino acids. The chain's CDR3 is CASSEWDEQYV. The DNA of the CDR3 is TGTGCCAGCAGTGAATGGGACGAGCAGTACGTC.

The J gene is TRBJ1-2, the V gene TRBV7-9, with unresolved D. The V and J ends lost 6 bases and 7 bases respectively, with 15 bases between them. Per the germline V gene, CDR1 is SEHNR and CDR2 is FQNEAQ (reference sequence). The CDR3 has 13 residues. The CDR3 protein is CASSRVLEGGYTF. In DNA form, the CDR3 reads TGTGCCAGCAGTCGCGTCCTCGAGGGTGGCTACACCTTC.

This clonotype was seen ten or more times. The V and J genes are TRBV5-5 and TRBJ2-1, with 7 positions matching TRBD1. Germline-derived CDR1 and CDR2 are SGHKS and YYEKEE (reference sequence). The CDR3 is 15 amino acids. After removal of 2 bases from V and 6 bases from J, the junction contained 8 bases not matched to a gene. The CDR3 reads CASSFPGTARNEQFF. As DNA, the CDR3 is TGTGCCAGCAGCTTCCCGGGGACAGCCCGCAATGAGCAGTTCTTC.

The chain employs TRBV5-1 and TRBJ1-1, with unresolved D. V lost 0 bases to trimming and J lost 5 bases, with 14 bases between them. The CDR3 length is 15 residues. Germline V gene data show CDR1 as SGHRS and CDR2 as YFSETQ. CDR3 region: CASSLGWFSDTEAFF. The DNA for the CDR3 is TGCGCCAGCAGCTTGGGGTGGTTTTCAGATACTGAAGCTTTCTTT.

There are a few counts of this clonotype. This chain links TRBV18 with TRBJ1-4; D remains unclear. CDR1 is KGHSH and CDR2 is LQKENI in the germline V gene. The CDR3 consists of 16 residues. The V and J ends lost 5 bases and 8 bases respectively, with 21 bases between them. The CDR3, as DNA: TGTGCCAGCTCATTCCAGGAGACCTCCCTGGGCGAAAAACTGTTTTTT. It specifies CASSFQETSLGEKLFF.

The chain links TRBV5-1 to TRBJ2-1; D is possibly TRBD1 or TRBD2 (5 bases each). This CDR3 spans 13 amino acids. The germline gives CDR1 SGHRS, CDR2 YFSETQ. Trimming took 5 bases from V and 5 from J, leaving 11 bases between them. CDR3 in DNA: TGCGCCAGCAGTGCCGGGACCAACAATGAGCAGTTCTTC. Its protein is CASSAGTNNEQFF.

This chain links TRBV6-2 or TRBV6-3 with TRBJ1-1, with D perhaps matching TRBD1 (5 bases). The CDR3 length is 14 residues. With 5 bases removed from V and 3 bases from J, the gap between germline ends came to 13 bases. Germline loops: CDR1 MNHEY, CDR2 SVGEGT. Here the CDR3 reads CASSTGREHTEAFF. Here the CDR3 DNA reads TGTGCCAGCAGTACGGGCAGGGAGCACACTGAAGCTTTCTTT.

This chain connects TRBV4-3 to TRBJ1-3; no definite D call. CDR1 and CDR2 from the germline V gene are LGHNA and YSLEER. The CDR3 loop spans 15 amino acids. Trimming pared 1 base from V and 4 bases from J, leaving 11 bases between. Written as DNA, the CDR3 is TGCGCCAGCAGCCAAGTTGCCCTAGAGGGAAACACCATATATTTT. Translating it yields CASSQVALEGNTIYF.

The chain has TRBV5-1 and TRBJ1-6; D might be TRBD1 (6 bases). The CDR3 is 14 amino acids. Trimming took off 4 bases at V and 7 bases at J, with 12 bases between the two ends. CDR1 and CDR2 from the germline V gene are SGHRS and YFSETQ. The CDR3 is CASSTGTTNSPLHF. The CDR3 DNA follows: TGCGCCAGCAGCACAGGGACCACAAATTCACCCCTCCACTTT.

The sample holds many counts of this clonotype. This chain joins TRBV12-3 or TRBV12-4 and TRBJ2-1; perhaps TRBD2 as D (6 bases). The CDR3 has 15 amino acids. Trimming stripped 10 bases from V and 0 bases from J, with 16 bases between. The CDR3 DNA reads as TGTGCCACAACGCGGGGCGGTATCTCCTACAATGAGCAGTTCTTC. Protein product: CATTRGGISYNEQFF.

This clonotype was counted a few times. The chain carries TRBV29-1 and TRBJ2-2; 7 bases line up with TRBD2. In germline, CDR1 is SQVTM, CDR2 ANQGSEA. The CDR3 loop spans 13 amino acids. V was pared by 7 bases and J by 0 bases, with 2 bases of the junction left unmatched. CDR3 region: CSAGLPNTGELFF. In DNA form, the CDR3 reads TGCAGCGCGGGACTACCGAACACCGGGGAGCTGTTTTTT.

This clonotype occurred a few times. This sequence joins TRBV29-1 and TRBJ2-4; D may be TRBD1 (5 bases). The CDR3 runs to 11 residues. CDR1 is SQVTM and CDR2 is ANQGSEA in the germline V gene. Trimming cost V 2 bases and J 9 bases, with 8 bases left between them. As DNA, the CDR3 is TGCAGCGTTGAAAGGGGCAGCATTCAGTACTTC. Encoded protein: CSVERGSIQYF.

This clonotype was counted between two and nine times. The CDR3 DNA is TGTGCCAGCAGCTTGACCCCAACTAATGAAAAACTGTTTTTT. Amino acid sequence: CASSLTPTNEKLFF. The chain recombines TRBV5-5 with TRBJ1-4; D is uncertain. Germline loops: CDR1 SGHKS, CDR2 YYEKEE (reference sequence). The CDR3 loop spans 14 amino acids. The V and J ends lost 1 base and 0 bases respectively, with 4 bases between them.